A selection of T cell receptor beta chains follows, all from one sample in a study of control samples from healthy donors and cancer patients. Here immunoSEQ multiplex PCR was the method, and the copy in TCRdb shows in-frame clones only, minus some. The table shows about 130,000 clones, with around 93% occurring only once. Sequenced: blood. The receptors come from a man between 18 and 35 years old in good health. CDR3s include the opening cysteine and the closing phenylalanine or tryptophan. The D gene is left open where the match is weak. Part of the rows lack a size; the others show once, few, many or a class for expanded clones.

abundance	v_gene	d_gene	j_gene	CDR3aa	CDR3nt
-	TRBV6-1	-	TRBJ2-1	CASSVTDGGGPVAVGQFF	TGTGCCAGCAGTGTAACCGATGGGGGCGGCCCCGTAGCCGTTGGGCAGTTCTTC
-	TRBV2	-	TRBJ2-5	CASTGHSQETQYF	TGTGCCAGCACCGGACACTCCCAAGAGACCCAGTACTTC
-	TRBV9	TRBD1	TRBJ2-1	CASSAGQAQNEQFF	TGTGCCAGCAGCGCGGGACAGGCCCAGAATGAGCAGTTCTTC
-	TRBV12-3/TRBV12-4	-	TRBJ2-5	CASSFGPSAQYF	TGTGCCAGCAGTTTCGGGCCTTCCGCCCAGTACTTC
-	TRBV6-5	-	TRBJ2-2	CASSRQNTGELFF	TGTGCCAGCAGTCGACAGAACACCGGGGAGCTGTTTTTT
-	TRBV30	-	TRBJ1-6	CAWRQGANSPLHF	TGTGCCTGGAGACAGGGCGCTAATTCACCCCTCCACTTT
-	TRBV6-5	-	TRBJ1-1	CASSYTLNTEAFF	TGTGCCAGCAGTTATACACTGAACACTGAAGCTTTCTTT
-	TRBV7-9	-	TRBJ2-6	CASRVEGHSGANVLTF	TGTGCCAGCAGAGTTGAGGGCCACTCTGGGGCCAACGTCCTGACTTTC
-	TRBV14	-	TRBJ1-2	CASSQLREFADGYTF	TGTGCCAGCAGCCAACTCAGGGAGTTTGCGGATGGCTACACCTTC
few	TRBV6-5	-	TRBJ2-7	CATQGGETYEQYF	TGTGCCACCCAGGGCGGCGAAACCTACGAGCAGTACTTC
once	TRBV5-6	TRBD1	TRBJ1-5	CASSKRQGEQPQHF	TGTGCCAGCAGCAAGAGGCAGGGGGAACAGCCCCAGCATTTT
-	TRBV27	TRBD2	TRBJ2-7	CASSTRGGRYEQYF	TGTGCCAGCAGTACTCGCGGGGGTCGGTACGAGCAGTACTTC
-	TRBV25-1	-	TRBJ1-1	CASREISGNVAFF	TGTGCCAGCAGGGAAATTTCCGGGAACGTAGCTTTCTTT
-	TRBV27	-	TRBJ1-1	CASSLLGGNTEAFF	TGTGCCAGCAGTTTACTGGGGGGGAACACTGAAGCTTTCTTT
-	TRBV5-1	TRBD1	TRBJ1-1	CASSLTGGTEAFF	TGCGCCAGCAGCTTGACAGGGGGGACTGAAGCTTTCTTT
-	TRBV6-5	-	TRBJ2-7	CASRRYQGGRYEQYF	TGTGCCAGCCGCCGGTACCAGGGGGGCCGATACGAGCAGTACTTC
-	TRBV6-2/TRBV6-3	TRBD1	TRBJ1-5	CASSGQVVGPQHF	TGTGCCAGCAGTGGACAGGTAGTGGGGCCCCAGCATTTT
-	TRBV29-1	-	TRBJ1-4	CSVGWGDEKLFF	TGCAGCGTTGGCTGGGGAGATGAAAAACTGTTTTTT